This T cell receptor (beta chain) was sequenced in a study of immune cell composition in non-small cell lung cancer. Regarding the study as a whole: Roughly 80% of squamous and around a third of adenocarcinoma cases had tumour-associated clones >0.5%. No significant correlation existed between pack-years smoked and tumour clonality.

Sequencing used immunoSEQ multiplex PCR; TCRdb keeps in-frame clones, though not all of them. Of roughly 4,700 clones listed, 78% are singletons. This clone came up a few times. No antigen is known for it. DNA was extracted from unsorted cell suspensions stored frozen. CDR1 SGDLS and CDR2 YYNGEE come from the germline V gene. The ends lost 4 bases at V and 3 bases at J; junction bases unmatched: 8. This CDR3 spans 18 amino acids. The clonotype was recovered from a human donor with non-small cell lung cancer. Sequenced sample: lung tumor tissue. This sequence joins TRBV9 and TRBJ2-6, with 12 bases lining up with TRBD1. This chain's CDR3 is CASSSGGQGAYGANVLTF. The CDR3 DNA reads as TGTGCCAGCAGCTCGGGGGGACAGGGGGCCTATGGGGCCAACGTCCTGACTTTC.